A single sample gave rise to the 10 T cell receptor beta chains below, sequenced in a study of CD8 T cells in ankylosing spondylitis. TCRdb itself ran the 5' RACE reads through MiXCR, one entry per CDR3 protein. Here the sample spans some 140,000 distinct CDR3 sequences, 10% to 12% being singletons. Sequences were obtained from blood, either unsorted or a sorted T cell fraction (not recorded which). The receptors here all came from a female donor with ankylosing spondylitis or in good health (not recorded which).

This chain uses TRBV7-9 with TRBJ2-6; a weak D match, TRBD1 (5 bases). Germline V CDR1 and CDR2: SEHNR, FQNEAQ (reference sequence). This CDR3 spans 20 amino acids. V was shortened by 5 bases and J by 0 bases, with 23 bases between the two germline ends. For the CDR3, the DNA is TGTGCCAGCAGCCTAGGGGAAGGCGCAGTGCCACTCTCTGGGGCCAACGTCCTGACTTTC. Its translation: CASSLGEGAVPLSGANVLTF.

This clonotype appeared a few times. The junction and the germline gene differ at one end; a read error may be behind it. The chain joins TRBV4-1 to TRBJ1-1; no clear D gene. CDR3 size: 13 residues. Germline CDR1 MGHRA, CDR2 YSYEKL. This CDR3 is CASSQEVVERRLF. The CDR3 DNA follows: TGCGCCAGCAGCCAAGAGGTGGTAGAGAGACGGTTGTTT.

In this sample, this clonotype turned up many times. V and J are TRBV5-5 and TRBJ2-3; TRBD2 might be the D (6 bases). The V end was cut by 4 bases, the J end by 3 bases, with 15 bases between. The CDR3 contains 15 residues. Germline V gene data show CDR1 as SGHKS and CDR2 as YYEKEE (reference sequence). This CDR3 reads CASSNDGGGTDTQYF. CDR3 DNA sequence: TGTGCCAGCAGCAACGATGGGGGAGGAACAGATACGCAGTATTTT.

A single count supports this clonotype. A much larger clonotype is one base distant, so this may be a read error. The chain carries TRBV24-1 and TRBJ2-1; D possibly corresponds to TRBD1 (5 bases). This CDR3 contains 16 residues. Trimming cost V 5 bases and J 5 bases, with 18 bases left between them. CDR1 is KGHDR, CDR2 SFDVKD, per germline. The CDR3 DNA sequence: TGTGCCACCAGTGGGAAACTGGAGACAGTCCACAATGAGCAGTTCTTC. Its translation: CATSGKLETVHNEQFF.

This clonotype was seen many times. The chain has TRBV27 and TRBJ2-2; 8 nucleotides agree with TRBD1. Looked up from germline, CDR1 is MNHEY and CDR2 is SMNVEV (reference sequence). This CDR3 contains 15 residues. V trimming: 5 bases; J trimming: 5 bases; junction bases outside the gene matches: 7. CDR3 residues: CASSPQGAGTGELFF. In nucleotides, the CDR3 is TGTGCCAGCAGTCCTCAGGGGGCTGGGACCGGGGAGCTGTTTTTT.

This clonotype was counted ten times or more. The chain couples TRBV5-1 to TRBJ2-1; D is possibly TRBD1 (5 bases). The CDR3 totals 18 residues. The V end was cut by 0 bases, the J end by 0 bases, with 16 bases between. Germline lookup yields CDR1 SGHRS and CDR2 YFSETQ. This CDR3 reads CASSLAAVRQPSYNEQFF. DNA of the CDR3: TGCGCCAGCAGCTTGGCCGCGGTGCGACAGCCCTCCTACAATGAGCAGTTCTTC.

This clonotype was recorded at least ten times. The chain links TRBV29-1 to TRBJ1-4, with D unclear. Germline assignment: CDR1 SQVTM and CDR2 ANQGSEA. The CDR3 runs to 15 residues. V shed 6 bases and J shed 0 bases, with 14 bases lying between them. The DNA of the CDR3 is TGCAGCGTGGGGTTTGATGGGACAACTAATGAAAAACTGTTTTTT. It codes for CSVGFDGTTNEKLFF.

This clonotype was seen repeatedly, ten times or more. The chain uses TRBV5-5 and TRBJ1-5, with D possibly matching TRBD1 (6 bases). The ends were cut back, 3 bases at V and 5 bases at J, with 15 bases in the middle. In germline, CDR1 is SGHKS, CDR2 YYEKEE (reference sequence). The CDR3 is 15 amino acids. CDR3 region: CASSSLLRQDQPQHF. CDR3 DNA: TGTGCCAGCAGCTCCCTCCTACGACAGGATCAGCCCCAGCATTTT.

This clonotype was detected many times. The genes are TRBV5-8 and TRBJ2-3; 8 nucleotides match TRBD1. This CDR3 spans 14 amino acids. The J segment lost 0 bases and the V segment lost 5 bases, leaving 2 bases of the junction unmatched. CDR1 and CDR2 from the germline V gene are SGHTS and YDEGEE. The CDR3 nucleotides read TGTGCCAGCAGGAGGACAGGGAGCACAGATACGCAGTATTTT. Its protein is CASRRTGSTDTQYF. The whole variable domain, filled in from reference TRBV5-8 and TRBJ2-3, reads EAGVTQSPTHLIKTRGQQATLRCSPISGHTSVYWYQQALGLGLQFLLWYDEGEERNRGNFPPRFSGRQFPNYSSELNVNALELEDSALYLCASRRTGSTDTQYFGPGTRLTVL.

This clonotype came up a few times. The rearrangement joins TRBV27 to TRBJ2-1; 13 positions agree with TRBD2. CDR1 and CDR2 (germline): MNHEY, SMNVEV (reference sequence). V gave up 4 bases and J gave up 7 bases; unmatched junction bases: 4. The CDR3 contains 15 residues. The CDR3 sequence is CASSSGTSGKNEQFF. In DNA form, the CDR3 reads TGTGCCAGCAGTTCCGGGACTAGCGGGAAGAATGAGCAGTTCTTC.